The clone carrying this T cell receptor beta chain occurred once. These data belong to a study of blood T cell repertoires in COVID-19. Study-wide context: Samples representing acute and convalescent COVID-19 were sourced from the United States, Italy and Spain. Sample material is recorded as cDNA or gDNA derived from T cells, B-cell-depleted T cells, or PBMCs.

The germline V and J ends were trimmed by 10 bases and 3 bases, with 19 bases remaining between them. The germline V gene has CDR1 MNHEY and CDR2 SVGAGI. The CDR3 is 15 amino acids. Original methodology: Amplification with reference gene primers provided the estimates of nucleated cell counts. Generated by immunoSEQ multiplex PCR, the TCRdb table keeps only in-frame clones and is missing some. That table supplies the V and J calls and clone size; D and trimming were determined from the DNA. The sample holds roughly 190,000 clones, around 86% seen once. Sequenced material: peripheral blood. The rearrangement joins TRBV6-5 to TRBJ1-5; D is uncertain. The clonotype originates from an elderly woman in a cohort sampled during active or convalescent COVID-19. The DNA of the CDR3 is TGTGCCACCCCCGGGGAAGGAGGCTTCAATCAGCCCCAGCATTTT. As protein: CATPGEGGFNQPQHF.